This entry lists 31 T cell receptor beta chains sequenced from one sample in a study of lymphopenia after photon versus proton radiotherapy. The table came from immunoSEQ multiplex PCR; TCRdb's copy has only in-frame clones and leaves some out. The table records some 25,000 clones, 87% of them present only once. This specimen was peripheral blood, taken from a patient treated with photon-based radiotherapy. The receptor set was obtained from a man aged 50-59 years with gastric cancer.

The chain couples TRBV5-6 to TRBJ1-4; the match to TRBD1 covers 7 bases. CDR3 length: 14 amino acids. With 6 bases clipped from V and 5 bases from J, the junction kept 7 bases outside the gene matches. CDR1 SGHDT and CDR2 YYEEEE come from the germline V gene. The CDR3 sequence is CASTSTGLNEKLFF. The CDR3 region has the DNA TGTGCCAGCACCTCGACAGGGTTGAATGAAAAACTGTTTTTT.

V is TRBV28 and J is TRBJ2-3; 10 bases fit TRBD2. Germline CDR1 reads MDHEN; CDR2 reads SYDVKM. This CDR3 has 17 amino acids. Trimming at V came to 4 bases and at J to 2 bases, leaving 9 bases not matched to a gene. In DNA, the CDR3 is TGTGCCAGCAGTTCCCCCTACGGACTAGCGGACACAGATACGCAGTATTTT. It encodes CASSSPYGLADTDTQYF.

This clone came up once. The rearrangement uses TRBV11-2 and TRBJ2-7, with 11 positions matching TRBD1. The trim removed 5 bases at V and 6 bases at J, leaving 3 bases unmatched. Looked up from germline, CDR1 is SGHAT and CDR2 is FQNNGV. The length of the CDR3 is 13 residues. The CDR3, as DNA: TGTGCCAGCAGCACGGACAGGGGGCTCGAGCAGTACGTC. Protein sequence: CASSTDRGLEQYV.

The rearrangement links TRBV5-1 to TRBJ2-7; D could derive from TRBD1 or TRBD2 (5 bases each). The germline V gene has CDR1 SGHRS and CDR2 YFSETQ. The V end was cut by 0 bases, the J end by 6 bases, with 19 bases between. The CDR3 is made up of 16 amino acids. This chain's CDR3 is CASSLDFGADISEQYF. The DNA of the CDR3 is TGCGCCAGCAGCTTGGATTTCGGGGCGGACATCTCCGAGCAGTACTTC.

The genes are TRBV19 and TRBJ2-1, with D hard to call. Trimming pared 6 bases from V and 0 bases from J, leaving 9 bases between. The CDR3 loop spans 14 amino acids. CDR1 LNHDA and CDR2 SQIVND come from the germline V gene (reference sequence). The CDR3: CASRGLSSYNEQFF. The CDR3, as DNA: TGTGCCAGTAGAGGGCTTAGCTCCTACAATGAGCAGTTCTTC.

This clone was detected only once. The J gene is TRBJ2-3, the V gene TRBV7-9; the D gene is possibly TRBD2 (6 bases). The germline V gene encodes CDR1 SEHNR and CDR2 FQNEAQ (reference sequence). The CDR3 runs to 16 residues. The germline V and J ends were trimmed by 5 bases and 0 bases, with 15 bases remaining between them. The CDR3 loop reads CASSPTGRGSTDTQYF. DNA of the CDR3: TGTGCCAGCAGCCCGACCGGGCGGGGTAGCACAGATACGCAGTATTTT.

The CDR3 protein is CSAGTVEEQYV. CDR3 nucleotide sequence: TGCAGTGCTGGGACAGTTGAAGAGCAGTACGTC. V gene TRBV20-1 combines with J gene TRBJ2-7; the match to TRBD1 covers 7 bases. V shed 5 bases, J shed 7 bases, and the junction held 5 bases outside the gene matches. In germline, CDR1 is DFQATT, CDR2 SNEGSKA (reference sequence). CDR3 length: 11 amino acids.

This clone was detected a few times. CDR3 DNA sequence: TGTGCCAGCACTGGCCAGGGGACAGGCCTTTCCGAGCAGTACGTC. Amino acids: CASTGQGTGLSEQYV. The V gene is TRBV2, the J gene TRBJ2-7; 8 nucleotides line up with TRBD1. CDR3 size: 15 residues. Per the germline V gene, CDR1 is SNHLY and CDR2 is FYNNEI. The V gene end was trimmed by 7 bases and the J gene end by 6 bases; junction bases not matched to a gene: 14.

The chain couples TRBV11-2 to TRBJ2-1; 15 nucleotides match TRBD2. The CDR3 consists of 17 residues. Germline V gene data show CDR1 as SGHAT and CDR2 as FQNNGV. V lost 4 bases and J lost 4; bases outside the gene matches: 5. CDR3 nucleotide sequence: TGTGCCAGCAGCTCGTGGACTAGCGGGGGGGTATACAATGAGCAGTTCTTC. Translated: CASSSWTSGGVYNEQFF.

The V and J genes are TRBV5-5 and TRBJ1-4; weak D call: TRBD1 (6 bases). V was cut by 4 bases and J by 1 base, with 14 bases left in between. CDR1 and CDR2 (germline): SGHKS, YYEKEE (reference sequence). CDR3 length equals 16 residues. CDR3 bases: TGTGCCAGCAGCCTTACAGGGACAAAAACTAATGAAAAACTGTTTTTT. Protein product: CASSLTGTKTNEKLFF. Together with reference TRBV5-5 and TRBJ1-4, the CDR3 gives the full variable domain: DAGVTQSPTHLIKTRGQQVTLRCSPISGHKSVSWYQQVLGQGPQFIFQYYEKEERGRGNFPDRFSARQFPNYSSELNVNALLLGDSALYLCASSLTGTKTNEKLFFGSGTQLSVL.

This sequence joins TRBV5-1 and TRBJ2-1; no reliable D call. The germline V gene encodes CDR1 SGHRS and CDR2 YFSETQ. V lost 4 bases and J lost 7, with 9 bases in between. The CDR3 has 12 residues. The CDR3 reads CASSVSVNEQFF. In DNA, the CDR3 is TGCGCCAGCAGCGTAAGCGTAAATGAGCAGTTCTTC.

This chain connects TRBV10-1 to TRBJ2-2; weak D call: TRBD1 (6 bases). There are 15 residues in the CDR3. The V and J ends lost 11 bases and 1 base respectively, with 17 bases between them. The germline V gene encodes CDR1 WNHNN and CDR2 SYGVQD (reference sequence). CDR3 sequence: CAHGTRPLNTGELFF. The DNA of the CDR3 is TGCGCCCATGGGACAAGACCCTTGAACACCGGGGAGCTGTTTTTT.

Only one count was recorded for this clone. The gene calls are TRBV19 and TRBJ1-5, with D unclear. Trimming took off 3 bases at V and 7 bases at J, with 10 bases between the two ends. The CDR3 extends over 13 amino acids. Germline values: CDR1 LNHDA, CDR2 SQIVND (reference sequence). CDR3 sequence: CASSISLVQPQHF. CDR3 in DNA: TGTGCCAGTAGTATCTCACTTGTCCAGCCCCAGCATTTT.

This clone was recorded once. The J gene is TRBJ1-2, the V gene TRBV12-5; D not resolved. The CDR3 extends over 12 amino acids. Trimming stripped 3 bases from V and 2 bases from J, with 4 bases between. Germline V lookup: CDR1 LGHNT, CDR2 FRNRAP. CDR3 in amino acids: CASGFSNYGYTF. In nucleotides, the CDR3 is TGTGCTAGTGGTTTTTCGAACTATGGCTACACCTTC.

V usage is TRBV7-6 and J usage is TRBJ2-1, with 8 bases aligning to TRBD1. V lost 5 bases and J lost 7; bases outside the gene matches: 7. Germline CDR1 and CDR2: SGHVS and FNYEAQ. The CDR3 runs 14 residues. In DNA, the CDR3 is TGTGCCAGCAGCCCGTATGGACAGGGTAATGAGCAGTTCTTC. Protein: CASSPYGQGNEQFF.

The CDR3 sequence is CASSYGQGEAFF. CDR3 in DNA: TGTGCCAGCAGCTACGGACAGGGTGAAGCTTTCTTT. The chain uses TRBV7-9 and TRBJ1-1, with TRBD1 matching 8 bases. The CDR3 has 12 amino acids. Germline trimming cut 4 bases from V and 7 bases from J; bases unmatched to any gene: 2. Germline values: CDR1 SEHNR, CDR2 FQNEAQ (reference sequence).

V is TRBV10-3 and J is TRBJ2-2; TRBD1 aligns across 7 bases. Germline V CDR1 and CDR2: ENHRY, SYGVKD. With V trimmed by 6 bases and J by 5 bases, 6 bases remained unmatched. This CDR3 is 14 amino acids long. The CDR3 region is CAIRGTEETGELFF. The CDR3 DNA reads as TGTGCCATCAGGGGGACAGAGGAGACCGGGGAGCTGTTTTTT.

This chain uses TRBV19 with TRBJ1-6; 7 bases map to TRBD1. The V and J ends lost 4 bases and 10 bases, in that order; junction bases with no gene match: 7. Germline CDR1 reads LNHDA; CDR2 reads SQIVND (reference sequence). The CDR3 extends over 14 amino acids. The CDR3 DNA reads as TGTGCCAGTAGTAAAACAGGGGATAGGTCACCCCTCCACTTT. It encodes CASSKTGDRSPLHF.

The V call is TRBV7-9, the J call TRBJ2-2; D might be TRBD1 (6 bases). The CDR3 sequence is 16 residues long. Germline V gene lookup returns CDR1 SEHNR and CDR2 FQNEAQ (reference sequence). The ends were cut back, 4 bases at V and 2 bases at J, with 14 bases in the middle. CDR3 nucleotides: TGTGCCAGCAGCTCCTACCGGGACATAAACACCGGGGAGCTGTTTTTT. Translation gives CASSSYRDINTGELFF.

The chain links TRBV5-1 to TRBJ1-4; D gene uncertain. V was cut by 0 bases and J by 1 base, with 10 bases left in between. From germline, CDR1 is SGHRS and CDR2 YFSETQ. The CDR3 has 16 amino acids. The DNA of the CDR3 is TGCGCCAGCAGCTTGGCCGGGAGCCTAACTAATGAAAAACTGTTTTTT. It encodes CASSLAGSLTNEKLFF.

The chain links TRBV19 to TRBJ2-3; no firm D call. Looked up from germline, CDR1 is LNHDA and CDR2 is SQIVND (reference sequence). V was shortened by 8 bases and J by 6 bases, with 15 bases between the two germline ends. The CDR3 extends over 13 amino acids. Written as DNA, the CDR3 is TGTGCCAGTGAAAGTCCGAGCAGGGATACGCAGTATTTT. It translates to CASESPSRDTQYF.

The V and J genes are TRBV30 and TRBJ1-2; weak D call: TRBD1 (6 bases). CDR3 length: 12 residues. Per the germline V gene, CDR1 is GTSNPN and CDR2 is SVGIG (reference sequence). Trimming left V 4 bases short and J 2 bases short, with 8 bases between. The CDR3 spells CAWNRENYGYTF. The CDR3 region has the DNA TGTGCCTGGAACAGGGAAAACTATGGCTACACCTTC.

The V and J genes are TRBV30 and TRBJ2-1, with D perhaps TRBD1 (5 bases). The CDR3 totals 13 residues. Germline loops: CDR1 GTSNPN, CDR2 SVGIG (reference sequence). The V and J ends lost 5 bases and 9 bases respectively, with 17 bases between them. The CDR3 bases are TGTGCCTGGGCAGGGAACAGTTTAGGTGAGCAGTTCTTC. Amino acids: CAWAGNSLGEQFF.

This chain connects TRBV5-1 to TRBJ2-5; 15 bases are a match to TRBD2. This CDR3 region has 16 residues. The V gene's germline CDR1 is SGHRS and CDR2 YFSETQ. The ends lost 7 bases at V and 4 bases at J; junction bases unmatched: 8. The CDR3 nucleotides are TGCGCCAGCGGCGGACTAGCGGGGGGGCAGGGAGAGACCCAGTACTTC. This gives the protein CASGGLAGGQGETQYF. Supplemented by reference TRBV5-1 and TRBJ2-5, the full variable domain reads KAGVTQTPRYLIKTRGQQVTLSCSPISGHRSVSWYQQTPGQGLQFLFEYFSETQRNKGNFPGRFSGRQFSNSRSEMNVSTLELGDSALYLCASGGLAGGQGETQYFGPGTRLLVL.

The V call is TRBV7-6, the J call TRBJ2-3; perhaps D is TRBD1 or TRBD2 (5 bases each). V was shortened by 5 bases and J by 1 base, with 7 bases between the two germline ends. Germline loops: CDR1 SGHVS, CDR2 FNYEAQ. The CDR3 contains 13 residues. The CDR3: CASSRDGTDTQYF. Here the CDR3 DNA reads TGTGCCAGCAGCAGGGACGGCACAGATACGCAGTATTTT. Using reference TRBV7-6 and TRBJ2-3 for the parts outside the CDR3, the full variable domain is GAGVSQSPRYKVTKRGQDVALRCDPISGHVSLYWYRQALGQGPEFLTYFNYEAQQDKSGLPNDRFSAERPEGSISTLTIQRTEQRDSAMYRCASSRDGTDTQYFGPGTRLTVL.

The V and J genes are TRBV10-3 and TRBJ1-5; D gene ambiguous. The CDR3 runs 15 residues. Germline lookup yields CDR1 ENHRY and CDR2 SYGVKD. Deletions cut 3 bases from V and 0 bases from J, with 9 bases between. CDR3 region: CAISDGGNSNQPQHF. CDR3 DNA sequence: TGTGCCATCAGTGACGGAGGGAATAGCAATCAGCCCCAGCATTTT.

The rearrangement links TRBV6-5 to TRBJ1-6, with D tentatively TRBD1 (6 bases). Deletions cut 0 bases from V and 9 bases from J, with 12 bases between. The CDR3 runs 15 residues. From germline, CDR1 is MNHEY and CDR2 SVGAGI. Here the CDR3 DNA reads TGTGCCAGCAGTTACTCCGGGGGCCCTGGTTCACCCCTCCACTTT. Translated, it gives CASSYSGGPGSPLHF.

This chain uses TRBV6-1 with TRBJ2-2; 7 positions match TRBD1. The CDR3 is made up of 14 amino acids. CDR1 and CDR2 (germline): MNHNS, SASEGT. The ends lost 5 bases at V and 3 bases at J; junction bases unmatched: 3. The CDR3 DNA reads TGTGCCAGCAGTACCGACAGGGACACCGGGGAGCTGTTTTTT. Its protein product is CASSTDRDTGELFF.

The rearrangement links TRBV5-1 to TRBJ2-7; TRBD1 matches at 11 bases. CDR3 size: 17 residues. With V trimmed by 1 base and J by 3 bases, 9 bases remained unmatched. Germline V gene lookup returns CDR1 SGHRS and CDR2 YFSETQ. The CDR3 DNA reads TGCGCCAGCAGCTTGTACCAATCGGGACAGGGGGACTACGAGCAGTACTTC. It yields the protein CASSLYQSGQGDYEQYF.

The rearrangement joins TRBV18 to TRBJ2-7, with 9 bases identical to TRBD1. J lost 7 bases, V lost 5 bases, and 9 bases had no gene match. The CDR3 runs 14 residues. The germline CDR1 and CDR2 sequences are KGHSH and LQKENI. CDR3 in amino acids: CASSYRTGVGEQYF. The CDR3 bases are TGTGCCAGCTCATACAGGACAGGGGTGGGAGAGCAGTACTTC.

J is TRBJ2-2 and V is TRBV9; D ambiguous. Germline CDR1 reads SGDLS; CDR2 reads YYNGEE. This CDR3 region has 14 residues. The V gene lost 4 bases and the J gene lost 6 bases, with 13 bases spanning the gap. CDR3 protein: CASSPTTEAGELFF. The CDR3 DNA sequence: TGTGCCAGCAGCCCAACGACCGAGGCCGGGGAGCTGTTTTTT.